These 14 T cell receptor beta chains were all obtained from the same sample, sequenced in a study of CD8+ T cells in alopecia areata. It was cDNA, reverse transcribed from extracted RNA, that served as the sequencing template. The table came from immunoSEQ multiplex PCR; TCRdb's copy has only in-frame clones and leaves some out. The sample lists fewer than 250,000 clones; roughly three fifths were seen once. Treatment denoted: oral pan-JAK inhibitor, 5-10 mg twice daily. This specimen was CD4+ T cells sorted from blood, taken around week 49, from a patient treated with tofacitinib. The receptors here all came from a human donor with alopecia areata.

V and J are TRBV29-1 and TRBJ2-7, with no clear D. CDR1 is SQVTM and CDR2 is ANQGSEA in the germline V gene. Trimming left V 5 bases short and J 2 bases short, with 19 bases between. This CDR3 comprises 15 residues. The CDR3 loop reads CSVWSGFAGTYEQYF. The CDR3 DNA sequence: TGCAGCGTTTGGTCAGGATTTGCCGGTACCTACGAGCAGTACTTC.

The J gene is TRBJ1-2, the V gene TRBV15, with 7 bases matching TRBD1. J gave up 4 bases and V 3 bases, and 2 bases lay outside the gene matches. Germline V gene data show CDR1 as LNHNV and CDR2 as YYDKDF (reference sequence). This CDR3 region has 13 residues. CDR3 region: CATSRDRTYGYTF. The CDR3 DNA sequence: TGTGCCACCAGCAGGGACAGGACCTATGGCTACACCTTC.

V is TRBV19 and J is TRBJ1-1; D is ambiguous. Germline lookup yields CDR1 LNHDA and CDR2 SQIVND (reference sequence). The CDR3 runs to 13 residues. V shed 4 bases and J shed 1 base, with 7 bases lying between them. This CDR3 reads CASSTRGNTEAFF. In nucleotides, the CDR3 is TGTGCCAGTAGTACGCGGGGGAACACTGAAGCTTTCTTT.

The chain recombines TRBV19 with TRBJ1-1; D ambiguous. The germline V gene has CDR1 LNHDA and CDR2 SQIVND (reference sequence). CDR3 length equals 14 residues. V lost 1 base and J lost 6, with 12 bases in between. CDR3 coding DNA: TGTGCCAGTAGTATAGGGCCGGGGAGGGCTGAAGCTTTCTTT. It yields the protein CASSIGPGRAEAFF.

CDR3 in DNA: TGCGCCAGCAGCTTAGGGGCGGGGACCCAGTACTTC. It is translated as CASSLGAGTQYF. The rearrangement joins TRBV5-1 to TRBJ2-5; tentatively, D is TRBD1 or TRBD2 (5 bases each). Germline V gene sequence: CDR1 SGHRS, CDR2 YFSETQ. The CDR3 is made up of 12 amino acids. V was trimmed by 2 bases and J by 7 bases, leaving 9 bases between them.

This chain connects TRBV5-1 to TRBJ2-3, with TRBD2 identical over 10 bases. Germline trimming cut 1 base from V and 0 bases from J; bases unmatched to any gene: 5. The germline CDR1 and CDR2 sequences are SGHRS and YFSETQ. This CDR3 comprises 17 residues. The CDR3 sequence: CASSLIGTSASTDTQYF. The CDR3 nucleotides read TGCGCCAGCAGCTTGATCGGGACTAGCGCTAGCACAGATACGCAGTATTTT.

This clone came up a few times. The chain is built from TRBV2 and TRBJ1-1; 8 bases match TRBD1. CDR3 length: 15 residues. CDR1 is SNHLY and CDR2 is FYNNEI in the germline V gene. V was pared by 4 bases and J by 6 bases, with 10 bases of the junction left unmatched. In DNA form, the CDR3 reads TGTGCCAGCAGTGGTACAGGGGGGCGCGTAGCTGAAGCTTTCTTT. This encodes CASSGTGGRVAEAFF.

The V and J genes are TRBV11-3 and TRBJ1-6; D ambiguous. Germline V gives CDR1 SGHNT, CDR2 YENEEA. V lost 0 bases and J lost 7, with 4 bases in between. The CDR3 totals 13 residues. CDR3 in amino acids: CASSLEGNSPLHF. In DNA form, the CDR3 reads TGTGCCAGCAGCTTAGAAGGGAATTCACCCCTCCACTTT.

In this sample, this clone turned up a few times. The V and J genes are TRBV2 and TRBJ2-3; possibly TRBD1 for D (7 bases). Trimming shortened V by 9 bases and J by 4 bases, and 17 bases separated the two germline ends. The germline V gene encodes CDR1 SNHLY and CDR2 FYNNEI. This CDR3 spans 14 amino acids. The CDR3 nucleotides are TGTGCCAGGGGGACTTGGACAGGATCAGATACGCAGTATTTT. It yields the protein CARGTWTGSDTQYF.

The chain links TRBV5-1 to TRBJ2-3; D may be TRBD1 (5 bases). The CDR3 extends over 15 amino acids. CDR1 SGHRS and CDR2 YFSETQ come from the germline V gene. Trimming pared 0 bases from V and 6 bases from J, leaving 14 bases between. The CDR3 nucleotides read TGCGCCAGCAGCTTGGGGACAACCCAGGCGGATACGCAGTATTTT. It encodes CASSLGTTQADTQYF.

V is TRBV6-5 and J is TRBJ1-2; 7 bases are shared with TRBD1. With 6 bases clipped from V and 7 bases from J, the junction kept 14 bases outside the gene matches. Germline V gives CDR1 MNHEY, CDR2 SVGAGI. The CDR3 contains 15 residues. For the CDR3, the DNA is TGTGCCAGCAGACCCGGGACAGTACACCCGAGTGGCTACACCTTC. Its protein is CASRPGTVHPSGYTF.

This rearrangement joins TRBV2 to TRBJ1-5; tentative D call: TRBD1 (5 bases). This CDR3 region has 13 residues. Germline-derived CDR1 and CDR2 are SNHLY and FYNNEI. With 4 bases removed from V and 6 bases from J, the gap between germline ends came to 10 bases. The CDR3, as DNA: TGTGCCAGCAGTGTGTGGGGCACTCAGCCCCAGCATTTT. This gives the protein CASSVWGTQPQHF.

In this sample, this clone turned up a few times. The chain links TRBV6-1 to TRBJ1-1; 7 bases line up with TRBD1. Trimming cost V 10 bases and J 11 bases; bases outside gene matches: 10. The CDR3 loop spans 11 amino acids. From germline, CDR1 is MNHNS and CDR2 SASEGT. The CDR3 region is CATLRQGRAFF. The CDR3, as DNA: TGTGCCACCCTAAGACAGGGCCGGGCTTTCTTT.

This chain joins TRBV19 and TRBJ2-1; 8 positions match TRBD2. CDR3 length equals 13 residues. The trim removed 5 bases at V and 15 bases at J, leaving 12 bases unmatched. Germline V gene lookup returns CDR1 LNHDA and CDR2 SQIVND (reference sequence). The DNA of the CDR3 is TGTGCCAGTAGTTTGGATACCGGGACTAGTCTGTTCTTC. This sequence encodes CASSLDTGTSLFF.